What follows describes a single TCR beta chain. Antigen: not known. The sample belongs to a study of OX40 agonist ivuxolimab in advanced cancers. Study overall: Ivuxolimab, an agonist antibody against OX40 (CD134), was given to patients. The diagnoses of dose-escalation patients were hepatocellular carcinoma, melanoma, renal cell or head and neck cancer. Study observations and caveats: CD4+ and CD8+ blood T cells expanded clonally by week 6 at 0.1 to 3.0 mg/kg.

People who had autoimmune disease history or systemic immunosuppression were excluded. The CDR3 loop spans 14 amino acids. V lost 6 bases to trimming and J lost 0 bases, with 11 bases between them. Germline loops: CDR1 LGHNT, CDR2 FRNRAP. Assay used: immunoSEQ multiplex PCR; TCRdb lists only in-frame clones, some missing. The sample holds about 79,000 clones, over 80% seen once. The clonotype comes from an adult with an advanced solid tumor such as melanoma, head and neck, liver or kidney cancer. This chain links TRBV12-5 with TRBJ1-1, with D possibly TRBD1 on 5 matching bases. The sample was CD4+ or CD8+ T cells sorted from blood, taken in a trial of the OX40 agonist ivuxolimab. CDR3 in DNA: TGTGCTAGTGGCCCGGGACGGTTGAACACTGAAGCTTTCTTT. It codes for CASGPGRLNTEAFF.